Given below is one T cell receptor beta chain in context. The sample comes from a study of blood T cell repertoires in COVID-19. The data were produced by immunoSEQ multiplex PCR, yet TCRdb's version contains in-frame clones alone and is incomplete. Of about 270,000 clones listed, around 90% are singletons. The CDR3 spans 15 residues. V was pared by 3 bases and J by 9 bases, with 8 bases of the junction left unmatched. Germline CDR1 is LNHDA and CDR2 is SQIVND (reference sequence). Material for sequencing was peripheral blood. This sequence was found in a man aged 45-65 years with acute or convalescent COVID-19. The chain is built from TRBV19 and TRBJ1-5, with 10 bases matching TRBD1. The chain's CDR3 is CASSMGDRGSGPQHF. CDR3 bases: TGTGCCAGTAGTATGGGGGACAGGGGAAGTGGGCCCCAGCATTTT. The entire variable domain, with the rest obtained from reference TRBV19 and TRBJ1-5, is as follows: DGGITQSPKYLFRKEGQNVTLSCEQNLNHDAMYWYRQDPGQGLRLIYYSQIVNDFQKGDIAEGYSVSREKKESFPLTVTSAQKNPTAFYLCASSMGDRGSGPQHFGDGTRLSIL.